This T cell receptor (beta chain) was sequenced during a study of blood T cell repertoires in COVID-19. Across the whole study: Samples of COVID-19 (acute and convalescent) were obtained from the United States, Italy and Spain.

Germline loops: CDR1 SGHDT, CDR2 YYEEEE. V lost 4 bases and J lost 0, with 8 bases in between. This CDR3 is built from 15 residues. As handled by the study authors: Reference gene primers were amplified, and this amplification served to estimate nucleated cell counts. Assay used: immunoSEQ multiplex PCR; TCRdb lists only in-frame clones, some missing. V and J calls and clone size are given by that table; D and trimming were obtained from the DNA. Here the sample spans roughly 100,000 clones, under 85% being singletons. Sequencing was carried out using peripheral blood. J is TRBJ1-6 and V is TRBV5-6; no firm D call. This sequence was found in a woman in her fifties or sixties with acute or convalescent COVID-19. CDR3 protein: CASSLRLSYNSPLHF. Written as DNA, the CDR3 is TGTGCCAGCAGCCTCAGACTCTCCTATAATTCACCCCTCCACTTT.